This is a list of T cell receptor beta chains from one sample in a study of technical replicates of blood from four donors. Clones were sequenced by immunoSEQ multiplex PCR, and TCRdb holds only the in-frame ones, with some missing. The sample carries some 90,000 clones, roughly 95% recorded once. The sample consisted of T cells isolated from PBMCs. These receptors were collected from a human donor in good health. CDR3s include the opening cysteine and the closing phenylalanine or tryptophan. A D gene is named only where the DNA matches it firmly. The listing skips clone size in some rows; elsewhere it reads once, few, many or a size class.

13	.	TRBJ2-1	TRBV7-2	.	CASSLEFRDEQFF	TGTGCCAGCAGCTTAGAATTCCGGGATGAGCAGTTCTTC
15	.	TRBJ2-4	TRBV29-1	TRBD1	CSVLGQGAGENIQYF	TGCAGCGTGCTGGGACAGGGGGCAGGGGAAAACATTCAGTACTTC
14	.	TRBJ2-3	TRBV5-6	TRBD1	CASSWTGDRDTQYF	TGTGCCAGCAGCTGGACAGGCGACCGGGATACGCAGTATTTT
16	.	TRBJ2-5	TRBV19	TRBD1	CASSYSGTGSQETQYF	TGTGCCAGTAGTTATTCAGGGACAGGGAGCCAAGAGACCCAGTACTTC
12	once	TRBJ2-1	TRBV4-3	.	CASSQQQGAPFF	TGCGCCAGCAGCCAACAACAGGGCGCTCCGTTCTTC
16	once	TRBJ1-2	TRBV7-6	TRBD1	CASSLDTGGEVHGYTF	TGTGCCAGCAGCTTAGACACAGGGGGCGAAGTCCATGGCTACACCTTC
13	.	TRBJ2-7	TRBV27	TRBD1	CASSTWTGNEQYF	TGTGCCAGCAGTACTTGGACAGGGAACGAGCAGTACTTC
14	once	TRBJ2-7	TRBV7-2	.	CASSLGSGRYEQYF	TGTGCCAGCAGCTTAGGTAGCGGACGCTACGAGCAGTACTTC
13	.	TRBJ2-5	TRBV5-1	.	CASSLRVKETQYF	TGCGCCAGCAGCTTGCGGGTGAAAGAGACCCAGTACTTC
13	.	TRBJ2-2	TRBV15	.	CATSSHRIRELFF	TGTGCCACCAGCAGCCACAGGATAAGGGAGCTGTTTTTT
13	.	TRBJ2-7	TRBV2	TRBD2	CASSVAGAYEQYF	TGTGCCAGCAGTGTTGCGGGAGCGTACGAGCAGTACTTC
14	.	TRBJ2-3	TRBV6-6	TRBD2	CASGTSGITDTQYF	TGTGCCAGCGGGACTAGCGGGATCACAGATACGCAGTATTTT
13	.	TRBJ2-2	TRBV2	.	CASRAASTGELFF	TGTGCCAGCAGGGCGGCCAGCACCGGGGAGCTGTTTTTT
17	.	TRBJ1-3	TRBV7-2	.	CASSLGTASFSGNTIYF	TGTGCCAGCAGCTTAGGAACTGCCTCGTTCTCTGGAAACACCATATATTTT
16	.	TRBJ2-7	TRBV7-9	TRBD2	CASSPIGLAGAYEQYF	TGTGCCAGCAGCCCGATCGGACTAGCGGGAGCCTACGAGCAGTACTTC
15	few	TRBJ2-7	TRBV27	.	CASSFWGQGTYEQYF	TGTGCCAGCAGTTTCTGGGGCCAGGGGACCTACGAGCAGTACTTC
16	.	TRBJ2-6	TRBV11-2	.	CASSLAQFSGANVLTF	TGTGCCAGCAGCTTAGCCCAGTTCTCTGGGGCCAACGTCCTGACTTTC
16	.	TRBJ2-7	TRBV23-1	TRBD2	CASSWWEGPISYEQYF	TGCGCCAGCAGTTGGTGGGAGGGCCCTATCTCCTACGAGCAGTACTTC
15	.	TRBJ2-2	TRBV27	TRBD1	CASSTDRGATGELFF	TGTGCCAGCAGTACCGACAGGGGGGCCACCGGGGAGCTGTTTTTT
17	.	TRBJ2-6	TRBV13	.	CASSLGTLVSGANVLTF	TGTGCCAGCAGCTTGGGGACTTTGGTCTCTGGGGCCAACGTCCTGACTTTC
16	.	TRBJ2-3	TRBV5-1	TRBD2	CASSFTSGRTTDTQYF	TGCGCCAGCAGCTTTACCAGCGGGAGGACCACAGATACGCAGTATTTT
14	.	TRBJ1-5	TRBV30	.	CAWSVSTLNQPQHF	TGTGCCTGGAGTGTAAGTACTCTCAATCAGCCCCAGCATTTT
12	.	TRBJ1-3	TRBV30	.	CAWRGRENTIYF	TGTGCCTGGAGGGGCAGGGAAAACACCATATATTTT
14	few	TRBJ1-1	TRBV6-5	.	CASSYTRMNTEAFF	TGTGCCAGCAGTTACACGCGCATGAACACTGAAGCTTTCTTT
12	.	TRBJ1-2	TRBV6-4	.	CASSDGASGYTF	TGTGCCAGCAGTGATGGGGCGAGTGGCTACACCTTC
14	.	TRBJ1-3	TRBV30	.	CAWRGGGTGNTIYF	TGTGCCTGGAGGGGTGGGGGGACTGGAAACACCATATATTTT
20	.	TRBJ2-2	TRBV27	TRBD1	CASSLIGQGVRRSNTGELFF	TGTGCCAGCAGTTTAATTGGCCAGGGGGTACGACGATCGAACACCGGGGAGCTGTTTTTT
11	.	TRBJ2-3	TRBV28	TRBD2	CASGTGTRLYF	TGTGCCAGCGGGACCGGGACTAGATTGTATTTT
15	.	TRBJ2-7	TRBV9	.	CASSVGVSPTHEQYF	TGTGCCAGCAGCGTAGGGGTTAGCCCAACCCACGAGCAGTACTTC
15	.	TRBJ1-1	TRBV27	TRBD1	CASTGGTGGRTEAFF	TGTGCCAGCACGGGGGGGACAGGGGGAAGGACTGAAGCTTTCTTT
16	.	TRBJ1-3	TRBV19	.	CASSTQVEYSGNTIYF	TGTGCCAGTAGTACACAGGTGGAGTACTCTGGAAACACCATATATTTT
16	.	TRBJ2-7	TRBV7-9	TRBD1	CASSFSGTGISYEQYF	TGTGCCAGCAGCTTTTCCGGGACAGGGATCTCCTACGAGCAGTACTTC
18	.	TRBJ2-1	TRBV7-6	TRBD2	CASSRTSGSPGRYNEQFF	TGTGCCAGCAGCCGGACTAGCGGGAGTCCGGGCCGCTACAATGAGCAGTTCTTC
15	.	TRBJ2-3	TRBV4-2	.	CASSQEGGYTDTQYF	TGTGCCAGCAGCCAAGAGGGAGGCTACACAGATACGCAGTATTTT
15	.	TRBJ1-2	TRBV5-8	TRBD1	CASSLGTGIDYGYTF	TGTGCCAGCAGCTTAGGGACAGGGATCGACTATGGCTACACCTTC
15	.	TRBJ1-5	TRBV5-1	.	CASSPSGGTDQPQHF	TGCGCCAGCAGCCCCTCGGGGGGAACGGATCAGCCCCAGCATTTT
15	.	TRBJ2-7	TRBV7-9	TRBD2	CASSSGTSGSGEQYF	TGTGCCAGCAGCTCAGGGACTAGCGGGAGTGGCGAGCAGTACTTC
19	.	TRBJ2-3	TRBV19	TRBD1	CASSTSRDRGQARTDTQYF	TGTGCCAGTAGTACGTCCCGGGACAGGGGGCAAGCGCGCACAGATACGCAGTATTTT
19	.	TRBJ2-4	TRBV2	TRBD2	CASSERLAGAAVAKNIQYF	TGTGCCAGCAGCGAAAGGCTAGCGGGAGCTGCGGTGGCCAAAAACATTCAGTACTTC
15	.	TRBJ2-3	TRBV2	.	CASRPTTEPTDTQYF	TGTGCCAGCAGACCGACGACAGAACCCACAGATACGCAGTATTTT
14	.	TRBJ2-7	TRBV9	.	CASSVDGGTYEQYF	TGTGCCAGCAGCGTAGACGGCGGGACCTACGAGCAGTACTTC
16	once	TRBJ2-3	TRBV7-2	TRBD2	CASSFTSGRVSDTQYF	TGTGCCAGCAGCTTTACTAGCGGGAGGGTGAGTGATACGCAGTATTTT
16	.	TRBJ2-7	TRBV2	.	CASSEAPTGISYEQYF	TGTGCCAGCAGTGAAGCGCCCACAGGGATCTCCTACGAGCAGTACTTC
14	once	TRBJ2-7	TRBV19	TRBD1	CASSGQGDFYEQYF	TGTGCCAGTAGTGGACAGGGCGACTTCTACGAGCAGTACTTC
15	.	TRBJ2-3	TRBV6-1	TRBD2	CASSKTSGSTDTQYF	TGTGCCAGCAGTAAGACTAGCGGGAGCACAGATACGCAGTATTTT
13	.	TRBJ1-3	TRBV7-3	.	CASSTGYGNTIYF	TGTGCCAGCAGCACAGGGTACGGAAACACCATATATTTT
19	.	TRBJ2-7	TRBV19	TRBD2	CASSIRSGTSGNTPYEQYF	TGTGCCAGTAGTATAAGAAGTGGGACTAGCGGGAATACGCCCTACGAGCAGTACTTC
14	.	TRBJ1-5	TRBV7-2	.	CASSPGADGQPQHF	TGTGCCAGCAGCCCTGGGGCAGACGGTCAGCCCCAGCATTTT
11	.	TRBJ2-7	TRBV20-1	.	CSARRSYEQYF	TGCAGTGCTAGACGTTCCTACGAGCAGTACTTC
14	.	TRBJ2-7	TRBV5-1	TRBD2	CASKPSGLSYEQYF	TGCGCCAGTAAACCTAGCGGCCTCTCCTACGAGCAGTACTTC
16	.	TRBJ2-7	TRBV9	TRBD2	CASSVYWTSGRGEQYF	TGTGCCAGCAGCGTCTATTGGACTAGCGGGAGAGGGGAGCAGTACTTC
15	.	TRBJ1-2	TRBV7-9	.	CASSFSALRGLGYTF	TGTGCCAGCAGTTTCTCCGCCTTGAGGGGGTTAGGCTACACCTTC
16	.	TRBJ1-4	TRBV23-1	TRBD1	CASSHSLGQGYEKLFF	TGCGCCAGCAGTCATTCTCTAGGACAGGGCTATGAAAAACTGTTTTTT
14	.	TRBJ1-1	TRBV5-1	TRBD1	CASSSGGWNTEAFF	TGCGCCAGCAGCTCAGGGGGTTGGAACACTGAAGCTTTCTTT
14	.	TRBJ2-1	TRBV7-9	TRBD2	CASSLPREVDEQFF	TGTGCCAGCAGCTTACCGCGGGAGGTAGATGAGCAGTTCTTC
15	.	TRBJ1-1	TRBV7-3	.	CASSRGGGGNTEAFF	TGTGCCAGCAGCCGAGGCGGGGGAGGAAACACTGAAGCTTTCTTT
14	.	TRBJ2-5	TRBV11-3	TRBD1	CASSLGQATETQYF	TGTGCCAGCAGTTTAGGACAGGCGACGGAGACCCAGTACTTC
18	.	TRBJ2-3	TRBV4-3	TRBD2	CASSQDTPDSGISDTQYF	TGCGCCAGCAGCCAAGATACCCCGGATAGCGGGATTTCAGATACGCAGTATTTT
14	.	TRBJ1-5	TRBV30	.	CAWSAGGSNQPQHF	TGTGCCTGGAGTGCGGGGGGGAGCAATCAGCCCCAGCATTTT